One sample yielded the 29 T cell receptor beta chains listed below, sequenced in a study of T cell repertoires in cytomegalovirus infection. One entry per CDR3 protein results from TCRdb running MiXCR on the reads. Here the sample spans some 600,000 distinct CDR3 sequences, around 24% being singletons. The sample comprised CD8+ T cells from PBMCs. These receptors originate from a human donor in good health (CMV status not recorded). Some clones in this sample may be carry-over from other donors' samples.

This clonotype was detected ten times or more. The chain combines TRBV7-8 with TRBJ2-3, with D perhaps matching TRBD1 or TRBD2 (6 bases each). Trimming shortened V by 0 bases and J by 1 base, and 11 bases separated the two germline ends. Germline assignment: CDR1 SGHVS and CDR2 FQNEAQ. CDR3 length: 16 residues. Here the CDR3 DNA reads TGTGCCAGCAGCTTAGCGTGGGGGGCCGGCACAGATACGCAGTATTTT. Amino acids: CASSLAWGAGTDTQYF.

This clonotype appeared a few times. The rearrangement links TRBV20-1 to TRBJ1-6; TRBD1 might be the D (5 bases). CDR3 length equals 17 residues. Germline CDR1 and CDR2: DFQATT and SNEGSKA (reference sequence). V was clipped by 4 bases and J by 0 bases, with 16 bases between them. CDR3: CSANAPLGRSYNSPLHF. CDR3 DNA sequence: TGCAGTGCTAACGCCCCCTTGGGGCGCTCCTATAATTCACCCCTCCACTTT.

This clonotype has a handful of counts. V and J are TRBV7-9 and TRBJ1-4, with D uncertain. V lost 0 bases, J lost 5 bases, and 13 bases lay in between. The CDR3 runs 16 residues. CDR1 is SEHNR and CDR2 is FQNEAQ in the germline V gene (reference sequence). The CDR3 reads CASSLASGAQNEKLFF. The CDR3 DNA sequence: TGTGCCAGCAGCTTAGCGTCGGGTGCCCAGAATGAAAAACTGTTTTTT.

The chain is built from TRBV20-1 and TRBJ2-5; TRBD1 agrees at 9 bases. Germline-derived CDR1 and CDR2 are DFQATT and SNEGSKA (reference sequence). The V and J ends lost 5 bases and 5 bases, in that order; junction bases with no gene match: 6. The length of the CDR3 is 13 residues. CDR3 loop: CSARDRASETQYF. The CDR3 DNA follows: TGCAGTGCTCGGGACAGGGCTTCGGAGACCCAGTACTTC.

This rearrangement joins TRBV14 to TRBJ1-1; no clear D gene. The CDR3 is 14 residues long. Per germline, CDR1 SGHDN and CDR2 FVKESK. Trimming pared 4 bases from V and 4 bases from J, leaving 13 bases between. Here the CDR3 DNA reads TGTGCCAGCAGCCCTTCTGCAAAGTTCACTGAAGCTTTCTTT. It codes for CASSPSAKFTEAFF.

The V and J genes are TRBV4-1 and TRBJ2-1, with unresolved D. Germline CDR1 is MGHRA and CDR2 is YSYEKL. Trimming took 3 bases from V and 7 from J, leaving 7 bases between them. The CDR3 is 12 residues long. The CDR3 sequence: CASSQEWNEQFF. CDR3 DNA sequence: TGCGCCAGCAGCCAGGAGTGGAATGAGCAGTTCTTC.

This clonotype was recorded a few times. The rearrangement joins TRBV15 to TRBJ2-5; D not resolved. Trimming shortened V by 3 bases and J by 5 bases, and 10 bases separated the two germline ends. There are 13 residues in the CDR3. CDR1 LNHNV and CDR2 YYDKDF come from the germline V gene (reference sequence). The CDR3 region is CATSSSGSETQYF. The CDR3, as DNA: TGTGCCACCAGCAGTAGTGGTAGCGAGACCCAGTACTTC.

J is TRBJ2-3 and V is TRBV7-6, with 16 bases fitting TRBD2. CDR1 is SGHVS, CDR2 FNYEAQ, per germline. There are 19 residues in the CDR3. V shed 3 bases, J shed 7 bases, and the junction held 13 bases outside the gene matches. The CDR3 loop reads CASSFDGTSGGAILHTQYF. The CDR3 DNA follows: TGTGCCAGCAGCTTCGACGGGACTAGCGGGGGGGCCATTCTTCATACGCAGTATTTT. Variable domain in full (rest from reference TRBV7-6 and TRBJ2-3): GAGVSQSPRYKVTKRGQDVALRCDPISGHVSLYWYRQALGQGPEFLTYFNYEAQQDKSGLPNDRFSAERPEGSISTLTIQRTEQRDSAMYRCASSFDGTSGGAILHTQYFGPGTRLTVL.

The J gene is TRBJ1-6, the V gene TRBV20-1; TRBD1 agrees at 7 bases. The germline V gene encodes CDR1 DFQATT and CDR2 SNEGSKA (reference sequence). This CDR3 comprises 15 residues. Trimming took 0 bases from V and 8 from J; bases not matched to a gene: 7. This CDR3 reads CSARDDWQGDSPLHF. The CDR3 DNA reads TGCAGTGCTAGAGACGACTGGCAGGGGGATTCACCCCTCCACTTT.

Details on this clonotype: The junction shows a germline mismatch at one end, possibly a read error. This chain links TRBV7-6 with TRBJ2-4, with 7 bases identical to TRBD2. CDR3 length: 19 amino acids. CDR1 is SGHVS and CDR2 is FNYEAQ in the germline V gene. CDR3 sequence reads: CAGSLPTRGSGTSKNIQYF. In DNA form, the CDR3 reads TGTGCCGGCAGCTTACCCACGCGGGGGTCAGGTACCTCCAAAAACATTCAGTACTTC.

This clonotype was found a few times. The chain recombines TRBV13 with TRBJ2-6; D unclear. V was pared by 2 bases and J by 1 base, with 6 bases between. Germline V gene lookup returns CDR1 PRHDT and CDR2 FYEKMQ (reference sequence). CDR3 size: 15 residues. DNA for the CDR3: TGTGCCAGCAGCTTAATGGGGTCTGGGGCCAACGTCCTGACTTTC. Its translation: CASSLMGSGANVLTF.

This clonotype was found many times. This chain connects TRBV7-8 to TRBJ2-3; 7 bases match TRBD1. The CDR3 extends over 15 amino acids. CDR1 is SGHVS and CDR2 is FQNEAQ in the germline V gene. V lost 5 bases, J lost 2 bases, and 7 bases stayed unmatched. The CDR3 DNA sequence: TGTGCCAGCAGCCATGACAGGGTGTCCACAGATACGCAGTATTTT. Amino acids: CASSHDRVSTDTQYF.

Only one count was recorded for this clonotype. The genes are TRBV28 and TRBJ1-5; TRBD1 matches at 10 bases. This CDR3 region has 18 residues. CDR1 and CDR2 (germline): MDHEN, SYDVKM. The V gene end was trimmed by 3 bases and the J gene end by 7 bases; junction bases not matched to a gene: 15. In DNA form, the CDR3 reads TGTGCCAGCAGTTTTGGACCTCAAGGGACAGGGGTTTTACAGCCCCAGCATTTT. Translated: CASSFGPQGTGVLQPQHF.

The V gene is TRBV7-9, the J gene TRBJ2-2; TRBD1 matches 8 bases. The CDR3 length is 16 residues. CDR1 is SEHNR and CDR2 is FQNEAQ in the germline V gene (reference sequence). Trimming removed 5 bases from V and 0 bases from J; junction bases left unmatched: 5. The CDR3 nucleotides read TGTGCCAGCAGCCACCGACAGGGGACGAACACCGGGGAGCTGTTTTTT. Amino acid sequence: CASSHRQGTNTGELFF.

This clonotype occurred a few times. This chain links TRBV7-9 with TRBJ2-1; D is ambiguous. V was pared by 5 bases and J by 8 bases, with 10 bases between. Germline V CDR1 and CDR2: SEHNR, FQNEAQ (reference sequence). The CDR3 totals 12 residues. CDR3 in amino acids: CASSPKHYEQFF. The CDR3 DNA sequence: TGTGCCAGCAGCCCTAAACATTATGAGCAGTTCTTC.

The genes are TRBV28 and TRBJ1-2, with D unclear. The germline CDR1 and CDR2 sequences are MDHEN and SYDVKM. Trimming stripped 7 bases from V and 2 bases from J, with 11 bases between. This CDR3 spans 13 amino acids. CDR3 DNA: TGTGCCAGCACCTCGAGGGTGAACTATGGCTACACCTTC. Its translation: CASTSRVNYGYTF.

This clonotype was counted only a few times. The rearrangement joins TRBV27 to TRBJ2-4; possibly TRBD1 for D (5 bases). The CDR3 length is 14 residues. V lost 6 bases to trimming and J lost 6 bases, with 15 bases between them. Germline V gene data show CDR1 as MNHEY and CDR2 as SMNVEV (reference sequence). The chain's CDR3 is CASSPTDAGNIQYF. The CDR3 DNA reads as TGTGCCAGCAGCCCGACAGATGCTGGAAACATTCAGTACTTC.

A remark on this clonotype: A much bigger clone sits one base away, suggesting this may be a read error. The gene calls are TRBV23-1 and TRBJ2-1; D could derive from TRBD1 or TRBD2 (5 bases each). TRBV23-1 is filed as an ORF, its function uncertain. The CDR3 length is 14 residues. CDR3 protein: CANSPPGARNEQFF. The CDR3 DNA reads TGCGCCAACAGTCCCCCCGGGGCTCGTAATGAGCAGTTCTTC.

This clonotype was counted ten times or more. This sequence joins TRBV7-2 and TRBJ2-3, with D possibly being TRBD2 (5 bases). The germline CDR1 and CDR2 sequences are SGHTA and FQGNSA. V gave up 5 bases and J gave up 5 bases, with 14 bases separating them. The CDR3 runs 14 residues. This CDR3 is CASSHVDEGDTQYF. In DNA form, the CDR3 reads TGTGCCAGCAGCCACGTTGATGAGGGAGATACGCAGTATTTT.

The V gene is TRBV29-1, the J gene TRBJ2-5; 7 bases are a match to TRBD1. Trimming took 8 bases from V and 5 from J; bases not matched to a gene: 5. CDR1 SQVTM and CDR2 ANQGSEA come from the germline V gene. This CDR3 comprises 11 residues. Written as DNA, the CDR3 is TGCAGCACACAGACAGGGGAGACCCAGTACTTC. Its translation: CSTQTGETQYF.

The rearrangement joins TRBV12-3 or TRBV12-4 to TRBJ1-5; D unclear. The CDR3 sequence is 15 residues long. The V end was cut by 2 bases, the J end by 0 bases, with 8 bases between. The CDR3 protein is CASSLSLYSNQPQHF. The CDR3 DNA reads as TGTGCCAGCAGTTTATCCCTCTATAGCAATCAGCCCCAGCATTTT.

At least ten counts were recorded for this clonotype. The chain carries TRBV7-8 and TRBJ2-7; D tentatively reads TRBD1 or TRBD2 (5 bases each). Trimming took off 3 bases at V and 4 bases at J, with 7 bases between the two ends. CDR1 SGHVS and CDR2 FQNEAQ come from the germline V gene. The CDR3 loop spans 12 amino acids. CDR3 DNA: TGTGCCAGCAGCTTCGAGGGGTACGAGCAGTACGTC. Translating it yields CASSFEGYEQYV.

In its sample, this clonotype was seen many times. The CDR3 region is CASSQEAGGSYEQYV. CDR3 nucleotide sequence: TGTGCCAGCAGCCAAGAGGCAGGGGGATCGTACGAGCAGTACGTC. The rearrangement links TRBV4-2 to TRBJ2-7; 7 bases line up with TRBD1. V shed 0 bases and J 4 bases; nucleotides not matched to a gene: 6. The CDR3 runs to 15 residues. CDR1 and CDR2 (germline): LGHNA, YNFKEQ.

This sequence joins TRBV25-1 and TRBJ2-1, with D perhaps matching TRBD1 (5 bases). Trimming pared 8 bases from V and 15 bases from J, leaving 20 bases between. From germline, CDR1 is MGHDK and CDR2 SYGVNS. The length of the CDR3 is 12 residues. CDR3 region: CASGPGPRDVFF. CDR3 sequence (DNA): TGTGCCAGCGGACCCGGGCCCAGGGATGTGTTCTTC.

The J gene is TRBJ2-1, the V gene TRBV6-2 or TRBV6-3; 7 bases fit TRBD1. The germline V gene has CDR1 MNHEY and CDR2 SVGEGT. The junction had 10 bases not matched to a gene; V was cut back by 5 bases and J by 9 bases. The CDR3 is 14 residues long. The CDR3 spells CASSVDRSGREQFF. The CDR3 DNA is TGTGCCAGCAGTGTGGACAGGTCAGGACGTGAGCAGTTCTTC.

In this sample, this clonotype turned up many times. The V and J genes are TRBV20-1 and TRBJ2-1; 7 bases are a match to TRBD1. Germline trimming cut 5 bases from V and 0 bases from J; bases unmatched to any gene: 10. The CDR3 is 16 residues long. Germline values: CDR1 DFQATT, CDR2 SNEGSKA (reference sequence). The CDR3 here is CSAGETGVGSYNEQFF. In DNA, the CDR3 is TGCAGTGCTGGGGAAACAGGGGTGGGCTCCTACAATGAGCAGTTCTTC.

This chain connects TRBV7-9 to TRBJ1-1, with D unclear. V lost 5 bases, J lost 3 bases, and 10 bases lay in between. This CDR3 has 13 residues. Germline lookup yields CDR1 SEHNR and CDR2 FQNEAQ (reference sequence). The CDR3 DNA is TGTGCCAGCAGCGGGATTAAAGACACTGAAGCTTTCTTT. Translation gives CASSGIKDTEAFF.

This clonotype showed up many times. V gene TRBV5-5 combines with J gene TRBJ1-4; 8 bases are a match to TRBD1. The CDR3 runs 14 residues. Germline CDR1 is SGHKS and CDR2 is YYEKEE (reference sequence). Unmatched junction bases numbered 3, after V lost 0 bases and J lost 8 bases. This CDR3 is CASSLDRGGEKLFF. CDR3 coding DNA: TGTGCCAGCAGCTTGGACAGGGGGGGCGAAAAACTGTTTTTT.

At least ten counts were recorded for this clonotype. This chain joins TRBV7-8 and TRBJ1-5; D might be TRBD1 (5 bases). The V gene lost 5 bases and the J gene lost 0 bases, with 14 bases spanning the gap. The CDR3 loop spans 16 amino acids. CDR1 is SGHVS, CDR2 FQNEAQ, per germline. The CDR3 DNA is TGTGCCAGCAGCAATACCGGGGGGGGTAGCAATCAGCCCCAGCATTTT. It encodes CASSNTGGGSNQPQHF.